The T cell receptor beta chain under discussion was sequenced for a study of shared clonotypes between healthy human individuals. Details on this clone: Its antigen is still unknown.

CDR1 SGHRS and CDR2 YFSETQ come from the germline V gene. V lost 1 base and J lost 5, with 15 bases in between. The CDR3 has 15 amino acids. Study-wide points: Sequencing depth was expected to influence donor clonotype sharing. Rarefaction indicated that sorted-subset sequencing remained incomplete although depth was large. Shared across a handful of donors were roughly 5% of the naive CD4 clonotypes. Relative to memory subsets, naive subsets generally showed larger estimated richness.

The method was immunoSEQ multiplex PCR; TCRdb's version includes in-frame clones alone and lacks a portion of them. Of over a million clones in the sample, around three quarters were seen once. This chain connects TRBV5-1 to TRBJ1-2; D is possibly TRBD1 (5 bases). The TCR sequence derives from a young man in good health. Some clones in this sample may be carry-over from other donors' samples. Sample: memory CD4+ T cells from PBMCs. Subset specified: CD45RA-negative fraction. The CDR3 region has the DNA TGCGCCAGCAGCTTGCAGGGAGAAATCGAGTATGGCTACACCTTC. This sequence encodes CASSLQGEIEYGYTF. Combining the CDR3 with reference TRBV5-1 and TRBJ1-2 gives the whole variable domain KAGVTQTPRYLIKTRGQQVTLSCSPISGHRSVSWYQQTPGQGLQFLFEYFSETQRNKGNFPGRFSGRQFSNSRSEMNVSTLELGDSALYLCASSLQGEIEYGYTFGSGTRLTVV.